These 5 T cell receptor beta chains were all obtained from the same sample, sequenced in a study of T cells in Graves' hyperthyroidism and ophthalmopathy. The investigators amplified TCR beta CDR3 regions from RNA transcripts. HTBI primers were employed in a first-round RT-PCR of the TCR CDR3. One entry per CDR3 protein, called by TCRdb with MiXCR from the multiplex PCR reads. Among some 500,000 distinct CDR3 sequences listed, roughly a quarter were seen once. The sequenced material came from blood. These receptors all stem from a woman in her twenties or thirties with Graves' ophthalmopathy.

Ten or more counts support this clonotype. The chain has TRBV7-2 and TRBJ1-5; D remains ambiguous. The CDR3 length is 13 residues. V lost 5 bases to trimming and J lost 9 bases, with 14 bases between them. CDR1 is SGHTA and CDR2 is FQGNSA in the germline V gene. The CDR3 protein is CASSKAGVGPQHF. DNA of the CDR3: TGTGCCAGCAGCAAAGCAGGCGTGGGGCCCCAGCATTTT.

This clonotype was seen repeatedly, ten times or more. The chain recombines TRBV12-3 or TRBV12-4 with TRBJ1-5; D unresolved. V was trimmed by 2 bases and J by 2 bases, leaving 10 bases between them. The CDR3 loop spans 15 amino acids. The CDR3: CASSLSIEGNQPQHF. The CDR3 nucleotides read TGTGCCAGCAGTTTATCGATCGAGGGCAATCAGCCCCAGCATTTT.

This clonotype is a singleton in its sample. This rearrangement joins TRBV6-1 to TRBJ2-2; tentative D call: TRBD2 (5 bases). The CDR3 is made up of 14 amino acids. The germline gives CDR1 MNHNS, CDR2 SASEGT. Trimming stripped 6 bases from V and 4 bases from J, with 12 bases between. The CDR3 is CASRGRGPTGELFF. The CDR3 region has the DNA TGTGCCAGCAGGGGGAGAGGGCCCACCGGGGAGCTGTTTTTT.

This clonotype showed up many times. The chain joins TRBV6-5 to TRBJ1-6; D ambiguous. The V end was cut by 7 bases, the J end by 5 bases, with 9 bases between. The germline V gene encodes CDR1 MNHEY and CDR2 SVGAGI. The CDR3 length is 13 residues. As DNA, the CDR3 is TGTGCCAGCAAAGAACAGAATAATTCACCCCTCCACTTT. This codes for CASKEQNNSPLHF.

CDR3: CASSLRQGWHYGYTF. The CDR3 DNA reads TGTGCCAGCAGCCTTAGACAGGGGTGGCACTATGGCTACACCTTC. This chain uses TRBV28 with TRBJ1-2; 8 nucleotides line up with TRBD1. This CDR3 contains 15 residues. V was pared by 6 bases and J by 3 bases, with 9 bases of the junction left unmatched. CDR1 and CDR2 (germline): MDHEN, SYDVKM.